Below, 21 T cell receptor beta chains from the same sample are listed, as sequenced in a study of blood T cells in healthy people across ages. Then a second PCR, running roughly 7 to 11 cycles, was carried out with a sample-barcoded 5' primer and a J-beta primer mix. One entry per CDR3 protein, called by TCRdb with MiXCR from the 5' RACE reads. The sample lists approximately 1.5 million distinct CDR3 sequences; almost 35% were seen once. Sequencing was performed on blood. The receptors come from a woman in her 30s in good health.

In its sample, this clonotype was seen many times. The genes are TRBV20-1 and TRBJ2-5, with 7 bases identical to TRBD1. Per germline, CDR1 DFQATT and CDR2 SNEGSKA (reference sequence). The CDR3 has 12 residues. The ends lost 5 bases at V and 4 bases at J; junction bases unmatched: 4. The CDR3 bases are TGCAGTGCTCACAGGGGCGCAGAGACCCAGTACTTC. It encodes CSAHRGAETQYF.

This chain uses TRBV2 with TRBJ2-7; possibly TRBD1 for D (6 bases). The CDR3 runs to 13 residues. Germline CDR1 reads SNHLY; CDR2 reads FYNNEI. Trimming left V 4 bases short and J 6 bases short, with 13 bases between. CDR3 in DNA: TGTGCCAGCAGTGGGGGACAAGTTGGCGAGCAGTACTTC. Protein: CASSGGQVGEQYF.

The chain joins TRBV12-3 or TRBV12-4 to TRBJ2-1, with D possibly being TRBD1 (5 bases). The end of the DNA aligns better with TRBJ2-7, so the J call may be wrong. The CDR3 has 13 amino acids. The DNA of the CDR3 is TGTGCCAGCACAAGGGGCTCCTACAATGAGCAGTACTTC. Translated: CASTRGSYNEQYF.

The chain has TRBV2 and TRBJ2-5, with D tentatively TRBD1 or TRBD2 (6 bases each). In germline, CDR1 is SNHLY, CDR2 FYNNEI. The CDR3 is made up of 13 amino acids. Trimming removed 7 bases from V and 4 bases from J, with 13 bases in between. Here the CDR3 reads CASMGGTGETQYF. The CDR3 bases are TGTGCCAGCATGGGGGGCACGGGAGAGACCCAGTACTTC.

This clonotype was detected a few times. The chain's CDR3 is CAAVRGDTEAFF. Written as DNA, the CDR3 is TGTGCCGCCGTCCGAGGGGATACTGAAGCTTTCTTT. This chain uses TRBV6-5 with TRBJ1-1, with a possible D match to TRBD1 (5 bases). This CDR3 has 12 residues. Germline-derived CDR1 and CDR2 are MNHEY and SVGAGI. V was trimmed by 11 bases and J by 5 bases, leaving 15 bases between them.

This clonotype was seen more than once but under ten times. The chain couples TRBV6-1 to TRBJ1-1, with D perhaps TRBD1 (5 bases). There are 16 residues in the CDR3. Trimming shortened V by 6 bases and J by 7 bases, and 24 bases separated the two germline ends. Per germline, CDR1 MNHNS and CDR2 SASEGT. This CDR3 reads CASSVGQALGRGEAFF. CDR3 in DNA: TGTGCCAGCAGCGTCGGACAAGCCCTGGGACGTGGTGAAGCTTTCTTT.

This clonotype has more than one count but fewer than ten. The rearrangement joins TRBV9 to TRBJ2-1; TRBD1 might be the D (6 bases). Germline V CDR1 and CDR2: SGDLS, YYNGEE. The CDR3 covers 14 residues. V was shortened by 3 bases and J by 6 bases, with 13 bases between the two germline ends. Written as DNA, the CDR3 is TGTGCCAGCAGCGAGGGGACATCCGGCAATGAGCAGTTCTTC. Amino acid sequence: CASSEGTSGNEQFF.

This chain joins TRBV9 and TRBJ1-1, with D perhaps TRBD1 (6 bases). The V end was cut by 4 bases, the J end by 5 bases, with 18 bases between. The CDR3 length is 15 residues. The V gene's germline CDR1 is SGDLS and CDR2 YYNGEE. Here the CDR3 DNA reads TGTGCCAGCAGCCCCCACCCAGGGGTGAGGACTGAAGCTTTCTTT. Its translation: CASSPHPGVRTEAFF.

The chain recombines TRBV28 with TRBJ2-7, with D maybe TRBD1 (5 bases). The CDR3 loop spans 13 amino acids. Trimming cost V 10 bases and J 7 bases, with 20 bases left between them. CDR1 is MDHEN, CDR2 SYDVKM, per germline. The CDR3 spells CATQMDTDNEQYF. CDR3 nucleotides: TGTGCCACCCAGATGGACACAGACAATGAGCAGTACTTC. Complete variable domain (other parts from reference TRBV28 and TRBJ2-7): DVKVTQSSRYLVKRTGEKVFLECVQDMDHENMFWYRQDPGLGLRLIYFSYDVKMKEKGDIPEGYSVSREKKERFSLILESASTNQTSMYLCATQMDTDNEQYFGPGTRLTVT.

The rearrangement uses TRBV15 and TRBJ2-7; D is unresolved. The V gene's germline CDR1 is LNHNV and CDR2 YYDKDF (reference sequence). Trimming cost V 2 bases and J 5 bases, with 13 bases left between them. The CDR3 sequence is 14 residues long. CDR3 region: CATSRKSTQDEQYF. As DNA, the CDR3 is TGTGCCACCAGCAGAAAATCTACCCAAGACGAGCAGTACTTC. Full variable domain (missing parts from reference TRBV15 and TRBJ2-7): DAMVIQNPRYQVTQFGKPVTLSCSQTLNHNVMYWYQQKSSQAPKLLFHYYDKDFNNEADTPDNFQSRRPNTSFCFLDIRSPGLGDTAMYLCATSRKSTQDEQYFGPGTRLTVT.

Concerning this clonotype: At one end the junction does not follow the germline gene, possibly because of a read error. The rearrangement uses TRBV7-6 and TRBJ2-3; 10 bases are a match to TRBD2. The CDR3 has 17 residues. Germline V gene sequence: CDR1 SGHVS, CDR2 FNYEAQ. CDR3: CASILRTSGGIGDTQYF. As DNA, the CDR3 is TGTGCCAGCATCTTACGGACTAGCGGAGGGATCGGGGATACGCAGTATTTT.

Comments on this clonotype: This may be a read error: a much more frequent sequence differs by one nucleotide. This sequence joins TRBV20-1 and TRBJ1-5; D perhaps matches TRBD1 (5 bases). The CDR3 extends over 14 amino acids. Looked up from germline, CDR1 is DFQATT and CDR2 is SNEGSKA (reference sequence). With 4 bases removed from V and 6 bases from J, the gap between germline ends came to 16 bases. The CDR3 region is CSANGAEMCQPQHF. Written as DNA, the CDR3 is TGCAGTGCTAACGGGGCAGAAATGTGTCAGCCCCAGCATTTT.

The chain is built from TRBV20-1 and TRBJ1-5; weak D call: TRBD1 (5 bases). Germline-derived CDR1 and CDR2 are DFQATT and SNEGSKA (reference sequence). The CDR3 sequence is 17 residues long. Deletions cut 5 bases from V and 2 bases from J, with 22 bases between. The CDR3 is CSAFSVRRGNGNQPQHF. The CDR3 DNA sequence: TGCAGTGCTTTCTCGGTGCGGAGGGGAAACGGCAATCAGCCCCAGCATTTT.

This clonotype turned up a few times. The genes are TRBV7-8 and TRBJ2-7; perhaps TRBD2 as D (6 bases). CDR3 size: 15 residues. Trimming removed 0 bases from V and 3 bases from J, with 12 bases in between. CDR1 and CDR2 from the germline V gene are SGHVS and FQNEAQ. The DNA for the CDR3 is TGTGCCAGCAGCTTAGCGACTAGTTCGGTCTACGAGCAGTACTTC. This translates into CASSLATSSVYEQYF.

The V and J genes are TRBV25-1 and TRBJ2-5; the D is unclear. Germline lookup yields CDR1 MGHDK and CDR2 SYGVNS. The CDR3 covers 11 residues. V was cut by 6 bases and J by 7 bases, with 9 bases left in between. The CDR3 region has the DNA TGTGCCAGCAGCCATGCATGGACCCAGTACTTC. Protein sequence: CASSHAWTQYF.

In its sample, this clonotype was seen a few times. The chain uses TRBV5-1 and TRBJ2-1; D call uncertain. Germline CDR1 and CDR2: SGHRS and YFSETQ. With 0 bases removed from V and 8 bases from J, the gap between germline ends came to 12 bases. This CDR3 spans 14 amino acids. The chain's CDR3 is CASSLGKVLDEQFF. DNA for the CDR3: TGCGCCAGCAGCTTGGGCAAGGTTTTGGATGAGCAGTTCTTC.

This chain joins TRBV5-6 and TRBJ1-5, with a tentative D call TRBD1 (6 bases). CDR3 size: 15 residues. Germline lookup yields CDR1 SGHDT and CDR2 YYEEEE. The ends were cut back, 3 bases at V and 7 bases at J, with 17 bases in the middle. The CDR3 sequence is CASSSGQFRDQPQHF. CDR3 DNA sequence: TGTGCCAGCAGCTCCGGACAGTTTAGAGACCAGCCCCAGCATTTT.

The gene calls are TRBV10-3 and TRBJ1-2; unclear D gene. Germline CDR1 ENHRY, CDR2 SYGVKD. V gave up 2 bases and J gave up 4 bases, with 11 bases separating them. The CDR3 loop spans 14 amino acids. The CDR3 nucleotides are TGTGCCATCAGTGAGGATCGGGGTCTCTATGGCTACACCTTC. Translating gives CAISEDRGLYGYTF.

As DNA, the CDR3 is TGTGCCAGCAGCCTCGGACTAGCGGGAAGTGAAGAGACCCAGTACTTC. It encodes CASSLGLAGSEETQYF. The V gene is TRBV11-3, the J gene TRBJ2-5; 12 bases match TRBD2. CDR1 and CDR2 from the germline V gene are SGHNT and YENEEA. V shed 5 bases and J 3 bases; nucleotides not matched to a gene: 7. The CDR3 spans 16 residues. Looking up the rest from reference TRBV11-3 and TRBJ2-5 gives the full variable domain: EAGVVQSPRYKIIEKKQPVAFWCNPISGHNTLYWYLQNLGQGPELLIRYENEEAVDDSQLPKDRFSAERLKGVDSTLKIQPAELGDSAVYLCASSLGLAGSEETQYFGPGTRLLVL.

This chain links TRBV29-1 with TRBJ1-4; D might be TRBD1 (6 bases). The CDR3 contains 14 residues. V was shortened by 6 bases and J by 1 base, with 12 bases between the two germline ends. Per germline, CDR1 SQVTM and CDR2 ANQGSEA. CDR3: CSVAGRGTNEKLFF. CDR3 bases: TGCAGCGTCGCCGGCAGGGGAACTAATGAAAAACTGTTTTTT. The full variable domain, rest sourced from reference TRBV29-1 and TRBJ1-4, is SAVISQKPSRDICQRGTSLTIQCQVDSQVTMMFWYRQQPGQSLTLIATANQGSEATYESGFVIDKFPISRPNLTFSTLTVSNMSPEDSSIYLCSVAGRGTNEKLFFGSGTQLSVL.

Points on this clonotype: The junction departs from the called germline gene at one end, perhaps through a read error. The CDR3 loop reads CSARDIRTGAEANVRTF. The DNA for the CDR3 is TGCAGTGCTAGAGATATCAGGACAGGGGCCGAGGCCAACGTCCGGACTTTC. The V and J genes are TRBV20-1 and TRBJ2-6, with 9 bases identical to TRBD1. From germline, CDR1 is DFQATT and CDR2 SNEGSKA (reference sequence). The CDR3 extends over 17 amino acids.